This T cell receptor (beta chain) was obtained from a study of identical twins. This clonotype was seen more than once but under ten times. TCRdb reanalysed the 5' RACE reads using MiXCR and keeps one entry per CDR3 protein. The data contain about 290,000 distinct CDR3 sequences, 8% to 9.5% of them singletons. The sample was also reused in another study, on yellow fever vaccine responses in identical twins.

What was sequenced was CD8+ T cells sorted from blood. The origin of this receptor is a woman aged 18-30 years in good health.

CDR3 bases: TGTGCCAGCAGCACGACAGGGTGCGAGCAGTACTTC. It encodes CASSTTGCEQYF. This chain connects TRBV28 to TRBJ2-7; TRBD1 agrees at 7 bases. Trimming at V came to 6 bases and at J to 6 bases, leaving 5 bases not matched to a gene. Germline lookup yields CDR1 MDHEN and CDR2 SYDVKM. CDR3 length equals 12 residues. Combining the CDR3 with reference TRBV28 and TRBJ2-7 gives the whole variable domain DVKVTQSSRYLVKRTGEKVFLECVQDMDHENMFWYRQDPGLGLRLIYFSYDVKMKEKGDIPEGYSVSREKKERFSLILESASTNQTSMYLCASSTTGCEQYFGPGTRLTVT.